The sequence of this T cell receptor beta chain was determined in a study of blood T cell repertoires in COVID-19. Study at large: Sample material is recorded as cDNA or gDNA derived from T cells, B-cell-depleted T cells, or PBMCs.

The junction had 3 bases not matched to a gene; V was cut back by 5 bases and J by 0 bases. There are 13 residues in the CDR3. The germline V gene has CDR1 SQVTM and CDR2 ANQGSEA. Everyone who took part was about 18 to 90 years old, and they came from fewer than 25 US areas. Recovery meant two consecutive negative NP/OP PCR tests, professional clearance, or resolved symptoms. In the original workflow: Estimation of nucleated cell counts relied on the amplification of reference gene primers. Clones were read by immunoSEQ multiplex PCR, and TCRdb kept only the in-frame ones, dropping some. Clone size and V and J calls were adopted from that table, with D and trimming inferred from the DNA. The sample contains 210,000 or so clones, about 80% of which appear only once.

The rearrangement uses TRBV29-1 and TRBJ2-5; TRBD1 agrees at 7 bases. The sequence came from a man aged 60 to 75 who had recovered from COVID-19. Sequencing input: PBMCs or T cells enriched from blood (not recorded which). The CDR3 coding sequence is TGCAGCGTTAGGGGGCGGGACCAAGAGACCCAGTACTTC. Translation: CSVRGRDQETQYF.